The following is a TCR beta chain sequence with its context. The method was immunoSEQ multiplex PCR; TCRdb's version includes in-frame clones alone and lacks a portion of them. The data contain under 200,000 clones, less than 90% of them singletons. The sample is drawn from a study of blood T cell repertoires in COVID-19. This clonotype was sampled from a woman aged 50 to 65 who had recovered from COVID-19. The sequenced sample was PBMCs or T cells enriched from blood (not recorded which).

CDR3 nucleotides: TGTGCCAGCAGCTTCCGTACGGGACAGTCTAACTATGGCTACACCTTC. This translates into CASSFRTGQSNYGYTF. The J gene is TRBJ1-2, the V gene TRBV7-9; 7 bases are a match to TRBD1. The CDR3 has 16 residues. From germline, CDR1 is SEHNR and CDR2 FQNEAQ (reference sequence). V lost 3 bases to trimming and J lost 0 bases; unmatched junction nucleotides: 7.